This T cell receptor beta chain was documented in a study of cytomegalovirus exposure and HLA in healthy donors. Concerning this clone: Antigen: not known. The junction differs from germline at one of its ends, possibly a read error.

The CDR3 runs to 16 residues. Germline CDR1 reads SSHAT; CDR2 reads FNYEAQ (reference sequence). Study-level findings and limits: A later analysis linked a missense variant in DCLRE1C to the trimming of TCR beta V and J genes. Later analysis reportedly placed an Asian-associated ancestry cluster below the approximately 700-donor mean in N-insertions. Analysis performed later showed TCR beta chains linked to HLA being more clonally expanded than equally common others.

Primers for the PCR totalled 60 Vbeta and 13 Jbeta. Assay used: immunoSEQ multiplex PCR; TCRdb lists only in-frame clones, some missing. Seen here are about 170,000 clones, approximately 85% observed once, and the top ten hold roughly 5%. The sequencing input was PBMCs. The rearrangement uses TRBV7-7 and TRBJ2-2, with 9 bases aligning to TRBD1. The TCR originated in a girl aged 5-17 years in good health and CMV-seropositive. The CDR3 sequence: CASRWDRVGVTGELFF. The CDR3 DNA reads as TGTGCTAGCAGATGGGACAGGGTGGGAGTCACCGGGGAGCTGTTTTTT.